The 12 T cell receptor beta chains given below trace back to one sample, sequenced in a study of OX40 agonist ivuxolimab in advanced cancers. Clones were read by immunoSEQ multiplex PCR, and TCRdb kept only the in-frame ones, dropping some. Of about 20,000 clones in the sample, 75% to 90% are singletons; the top ten hold 35% to 45%. Material: CD4+ or CD8+ T cells sorted from blood, obtained in a trial of the OX40 agonist ivuxolimab. These receptors were taken from an adult with an advanced solid tumor such as melanoma, head and neck, liver or kidney cancer.

CDR3: CASSTRGWSYEQYF. CDR3 DNA sequence: TGTGCCAGCAGCACGCGGGGCTGGTCCTACGAGCAGTACTTC. The chain joins TRBV7-6 to TRBJ2-7; TRBD2 is a possible D gene (6 bases). Germline values: CDR1 SGHVS, CDR2 FNYEAQ. CDR3 length: 14 amino acids. Between the trimmed V and J ends, which lost 5 bases and 1 base, there was a span of 12 bases.

This sequence joins TRBV11-2 and TRBJ1-5; no clear D. The CDR3 runs 13 residues. The V gene lost 0 bases and the J gene lost 5 bases, with 5 bases spanning the gap. Germline V lookup: CDR1 SGHAT, CDR2 FQNNGV. CDR3 sequence reads: CASSLEGDQPQHF. The CDR3 coding sequence is TGTGCCAGCAGCTTAGAAGGTGATCAGCCCCAGCATTTT.

The chain recombines TRBV11-3 with TRBJ2-1; no definite D call. V shed 3 bases and J shed 0 bases, with 9 bases lying between them. From germline, CDR1 is SGHNT and CDR2 YENEEA. CDR3 length: 15 amino acids. CDR3 protein: CASSFVSSSYNEQFF. CDR3 DNA: TGTGCCAGCAGCTTCGTCAGCAGCTCCTACAATGAGCAGTTCTTC.

The chain carries TRBV7-9 and TRBJ1-1; D is unresolved. The CDR3 covers 12 residues. V was cut by 7 bases and J by 1 base, with 7 bases left in between. Germline V gene sequence: CDR1 SEHNR, CDR2 FQNEAQ (reference sequence). The CDR3 DNA sequence: TGTGCCAGCATGGCGGAGAACACTGAAGCTTTCTTT. The encoded protein is CASMAENTEAFF.

The V call is TRBV13, the J call TRBJ1-1, with a possible D match to TRBD1 (6 bases). This CDR3 region has 15 residues. V lost 1 base and J lost 3, with 12 bases in between. CDR1 is PRHDT and CDR2 is FYEKMQ in the germline V gene (reference sequence). The CDR3 is CASSLAGGAYTEAFF. The CDR3 DNA follows: TGTGCCAGCAGCTTAGCCGGGGGGGCGTACACTGAAGCTTTCTTT. Variable domain in full (rest from reference TRBV13 and TRBJ1-1): AAGVIQSPRHLIKEKRETATLKCYPIPRHDTVYWYQQGPGQDPQFLISFYEKMQSDKGSIPDRFSAQQFSDYHSELNMSSLELGDSALYFCASSLAGGAYTEAFFGQGTRLTVV.

The chain joins TRBV6-1 to TRBJ2-1, with 12 positions matching TRBD2. Germline CDR1 MNHNS, CDR2 SASEGT. The CDR3 is 15 amino acids. Trimming took 4 bases from V and 8 from J; bases not matched to a gene: 6. DNA for the CDR3: TGTGCCAGCAGTGTCCTAGCGGGAGGGGGAGATGAGCAGTTCTTC. Translating it yields CASSVLAGGGDEQFF.

The chain recombines TRBV7-6 with TRBJ2-3, with 11 bases that match TRBD2. V lost 5 bases to trimming and J lost 2 bases; unmatched junction nucleotides: 9. The CDR3 contains 17 residues. Germline V lookup: CDR1 SGHVS, CDR2 FNYEAQ. The CDR3 loop is CASSETSGTSITDTQYF. The CDR3 DNA sequence: TGTGCCAGCAGCGAGACTAGCGGGACTAGTATCACAGATACGCAGTATTTT.

The CDR3 loop is CASSRGALAGGLPYEQYF. CDR3 nucleotide sequence: TGTGCCAGCAGCCGGGGCGCTCTAGCGGGGGGCTTACCTTACGAGCAGTACTTC. The gene calls are TRBV7-6 and TRBJ2-7; 11 bases agree with TRBD2. V was pared by 5 bases and J by 4 bases, with 16 bases of the junction left unmatched. CDR3 length: 18 residues. In germline, CDR1 is SGHVS, CDR2 FNYEAQ.

This chain links TRBV14 with TRBJ2-3, with D perhaps TRBD2 (6 bases). CDR1 SGHDN and CDR2 FVKESK come from the germline V gene. The CDR3 contains 16 residues. Between the trimmed V and J ends, which lost 3 bases and 11 bases, there was a span of 24 bases. CDR3 protein: CASSQPWGDSPLRQYF. As DNA, the CDR3 is TGTGCCAGCAGCCAGCCCTGGGGGGACTCCCCTCTCCGGCAGTATTTT.

This chain links TRBV6-6 with TRBJ2-7; 12 bases map to TRBD2. Germline loops: CDR1 MNHNY, CDR2 SVGAGI (reference sequence). This CDR3 region has 16 residues. J was trimmed by 1 base and V by 5 bases; bases with no gene match: 6. The CDR3 here is CASSNQGTSGSYEQYF. The CDR3 nucleotides read TGTGCCAGCAGTAACCAAGGGACTAGCGGGTCCTACGAGCAGTACTTC.

This chain connects TRBV6-6 to TRBJ1-1, with 10 bases aligning to TRBD1. CDR1 is MNHNY and CDR2 is SVGAGI in the germline V gene (reference sequence). The J segment lost 5 bases and the V segment lost 1 base, leaving 4 bases of the junction unmatched. The CDR3 extends over 15 amino acids. The CDR3 region is CASSYLGQGGTEAFF. The CDR3 DNA reads TGTGCCAGCAGTTACTTAGGACAGGGGGGGACTGAAGCTTTCTTT.

This CDR3 reads CASSWGDRGRVGSYEQYF. The CDR3 coding sequence is TGCGCCAGCAGCTGGGGGGACAGGGGAAGGGTTGGCTCCTACGAGCAGTACTTC. The chain couples TRBV5-1 to TRBJ2-7; TRBD1 matches at 10 bases. CDR3 length: 18 residues. The J segment lost 0 bases and the V segment lost 3 bases, leaving 12 bases of the junction unmatched. The V gene's germline CDR1 is SGHRS and CDR2 YFSETQ.